In its sample, the clone carrying this TCR beta chain was seen a few times. The antigen remains undetermined. TCRdb used MiXCR to reprocess the RT-PCR reads, holding one entry per CDR3 protein. This table has about 780,000 distinct CDR3 sequences, around 20% appearing once. This sample is drawn from a study of response to subunit inactivated influenza vaccine. Study-level findings and limits: The authors suggested that every seasonal influenza vaccination recruits few new T cells.

The V gene lost 3 bases and the J gene lost 3 bases, with 15 bases spanning the gap. Germline V lookup: CDR1 LNHDA, CDR2 SQIVND (reference sequence). CDR3 length equals 15 residues. The TCR sequence derives from a man aged 50-60 years who received an inactivated influenza vaccine. The gene calls are TRBV19 and TRBJ2-7; D is perhaps TRBD1 (5 bases). The material was PBMCs from blood, obtained more than 4 days after vaccination. This chain's CDR3 is CASSISLWQGYEQYF. The CDR3 DNA sequence: TGTGCCAGTAGTATTAGTCTATGGCAGGGCTACGAGCAGTACTTC.